What follows are 2 T cell receptor beta chains derived from one specimen sequenced in a study of blood T cell repertoires in COVID-19. Sequencing used immunoSEQ multiplex PCR; TCRdb keeps in-frame clones, though not all of them. The repertoire holds about 410,000 clones, 75% to 90% seen once, with under 1.5% in the top ten. Sequencing was carried out using peripheral blood. The receptors come from a woman in her thirties with active or convalescent COVID-19.

This rearrangement joins TRBV25-1 to TRBJ1-4, with TRBD1 identical over 7 bases. The germline V gene has CDR1 MGHDK and CDR2 SYGVNS. The CDR3 extends over 15 amino acids. V shed 6 bases, J shed 7 bases, and the junction held 11 bases outside the gene matches. CDR3 amino acids: CASRPLQGQAEKLFF. In nucleotides, the CDR3 is TGTGCCAGCAGACCGTTACAGGGGCAGGCTGAAAAACTGTTTTTT.

The chain has TRBV2 and TRBJ2-3; D is uncertain. Per germline, CDR1 SNHLY and CDR2 FYNNEI. CDR3 size: 14 residues. V shed 3 bases and J shed 1 base, with 8 bases lying between them. CDR3 region: CASSDPQGTDTQYF. The CDR3 bases are TGTGCCAGCAGTGACCCCCAGGGCACAGATACGCAGTATTTT.